This T cell receptor (beta chain) was found in a study of blood T cell repertoires in COVID-19 (dated by TCRdb to about 2020). For the wider study: Collaborator samples came from the United States, Italy and Spain and covered acute and convalescent phases of COVID-19. The samples were drawn from the first 160 participants of the ongoing ImmuneRACE study and from 1,254 subjects provided by 6 global collaborators. Sample metadata almost always included a de-identified subject ID, COVID-19 status, age in years and sex. The prospective study material was composed of cDNA or gDNA derived from T cells, B-cell-depleted T cells, or PBMCs. Where available, HLA class I and class II types were taken from metadata supplied by the sample provider and were not determined by assay-based typing. The repertoires were released in a freely available public database meant as a resource for research on the immune response to SARS-CoV-2. Deeply sampled blood TCRbeta repertoires from subjects exposed to, actively infected with, or recovered from COVID-19 were included in the dataset.

Each collaborating institution followed its own protocols to collect whole blood in K2EDTA tubes. For TCRbeta analysis, collaborators shipped samples as frozen whole blood, isolated PBMCs, or DNA extracted from either of those sample types. The study at large found these results: Clinical and demographic metadata were provided uncurated, with the amount varying by source and participant.

As concerns this clone: The specificity of this receptor is unknown. No base quality information exists; no much larger clone differs at one position.

The immunoSEQ Assay, a bias-controlled multiplex PCR, was used to amplify TCRbeta CDR3 regions from genomic DNA. The study's own analysis went as follows. Within the assay, amplification of reference gene primers was used to estimate how many nucleated cells each sample contained. To quantify the absolute abundance of each unique TCRbeta CDR3 rearrangement, sequence reads were collapsed and filtered. For each sample, productive Simpson clonality was calculated by taking the square root of Simpson's diversity index across productive rearrangements. The table was pulled from immuneACCESS by TCRdb, which kept in-frame rearrangements only. Such tables lose some clones; where checked, under half of the loss comes from unresolved V genes, and the rest has no known cause. V and J calls and clone size are copied from that table; D and trimming were computed from the DNA. Across this sample there are 100,000 or so clones, with approximately 80% seen only once. The ten most abundant clones make up approximately 10% of the sample.

The sequenced sample consisted of peripheral blood. This receptor was obtained from a woman aged 65 to 85 with active or convalescent COVID-19.

The CDR3 is CASSPPAGDYNEQFF. The DNA is as follows: TGCGCCAGCAGCCCGCCGGCGGGGGACTACAATGAGCAGTTCTTC. The chain employs TRBV5-1 and TRBJ2-1, with 7 central nucleotides matching TRBD2. From the cysteine up to the phenylalanine, the CDR3 has a length of 15 residues. Of all the DNA, just the CDR3 is kept, 45 bases in frame from base 1. V trim: 4 bases; J trim: 3 bases; unmatched bases: 7. From a lookup of the germline V gene, CDR1 and CDR2 are SGHRS and YFSETQ.